These 29 T cell receptor beta chains were all obtained from the same sample, sequenced in a study of cytomegalovirus exposure and HLA in healthy donors. 60 Vbeta and 13 Jbeta primers were used in PCR. TCRdb keeps only in-frame clones here, not all; method: immunoSEQ multiplex PCR. The data show about 170,000 clones, about 85% seen once. Sequencing input: PBMCs. The source is a boy aged 2 to 10 in good health and CMV-seronegative.

The V gene is TRBV5-1, the J gene TRBJ2-1; 13 bases agree with TRBD2. The CDR3 extends over 14 amino acids. J lost 6 bases, V lost 4 bases, and 1 base had no gene match. Germline V gene sequence: CDR1 SGHRS, CDR2 YFSETQ. CDR3 nucleotide sequence: TGCGCCAGCAGCGGGACTAGCGGGGTCAATGAGCAGTTCTTC. This codes for CASSGTSGVNEQFF. The full variable domain, in which reference TRBV5-1 and TRBJ2-1 provide the parts outside the CDR3, is KAGVTQTPRYLIKTRGQQVTLSCSPISGHRSVSWYQQTPGQGLQFLFEYFSETQRNKGNFPGRFSGRQFSNSRSEMNVSTLELGDSALYLCASSGTSGVNEQFFGPGTRLTVL.

J is TRBJ1-4 and V is TRBV6-1, with D possibly TRBD1 on 5 matching bases. The CDR3 contains 16 residues. V was cut by 3 bases and J by 5 bases, with 16 bases left in between. Germline assignment: CDR1 MNHNS and CDR2 SASEGT. The CDR3 region is CASSDQTGGYNEKLFF. The CDR3 DNA follows: TGTGCCAGCAGTGATCAAACCGGGGGTTACAATGAAAAACTGTTTTTT.

The chain links TRBV5-1 to TRBJ2-1, with 11 bases lining up with TRBD2. Losses at the gene ends were 0 bases for V and 5 bases for J; bases not matched to a gene: 4. CDR1 and CDR2 (germline): SGHRS, YFSETQ. The CDR3 runs 16 residues. CDR3 sequence reads: CASSLGGLAGNNEQFF. DNA for the CDR3: TGCGCCAGCAGCTTGGGCGGACTAGCGGGTAACAATGAGCAGTTCTTC. The complete variable domain, with remaining parts taken from reference TRBV5-1 and TRBJ2-1, reads KAGVTQTPRYLIKTRGQQVTLSCSPISGHRSVSWYQQTPGQGLQFLFEYFSETQRNKGNFPGRFSGRQFSNSRSEMNVSTLELGDSALYLCASSLGGLAGNNEQFFGPGTRLTVL.

J is TRBJ1-6 and V is TRBV2, with a weak D call TRBD1 (6 bases). Germline V gene lookup returns CDR1 SNHLY and CDR2 FYNNEI. The CDR3 covers 16 residues. The ends were cut back, 2 bases at V and 3 bases at J, with 11 bases in the middle. The CDR3 DNA sequence: TGTGCCAGCAGTGAAAGGCAGGGGAACTATAATTCACCCCTCCACTTT. Its protein is CASSERQGNYNSPLHF.

In the case of this clone: The sample holds other DNA sequences that translate to the same CDR3. V and J are TRBV7-2 and TRBJ1-5, with TRBD1 matching 7 bases. CDR1 and CDR2 (germline): SGHTA, FQGNSA. J gave up 5 bases and V 2 bases, and 3 bases lay outside the gene matches. CDR3 length: 14 residues. The CDR3 region is CASSLRQGDQPQHF. As DNA, the CDR3 is TGTGCCAGCAGCTTACGACAGGGAGATCAGCCCCAGCATTTT.

The chain couples TRBV10-3 to TRBJ2-3, with 7 bases lining up with TRBD1. Germline CDR1 reads ENHRY; CDR2 reads SYGVKD. V was clipped by 2 bases and J by 4 bases; unmatched bases: 12. The CDR3 has 17 residues. The CDR3 protein is CAISEPTTGAIADTQYF. CDR3 in DNA: TGTGCCATCAGTGAGCCGACCACAGGGGCTATAGCAGATACGCAGTATTTT.

This chain uses TRBV19 with TRBJ1-4; 7 bases line up with TRBD1. V shed 4 bases and J 7 bases; nucleotides not matched to a gene: 3. CDR3 length: 13 residues. CDR1 is LNHDA, CDR2 SQIVND, per germline (reference sequence). In DNA, the CDR3 is TGTGCCAGTAGTAACAGGGGCGGTGAAAAACTGTTTTTT. It yields the protein CASSNRGGEKLFF.

The rearrangement joins TRBV4-2 to TRBJ2-7, with 13 bases matching TRBD2. The trim removed 4 bases at V and 5 bases at J, leaving 8 bases unmatched. Germline V lookup: CDR1 LGHNA, CDR2 YNFKEQ. The CDR3 has 16 amino acids. CDR3 protein: CASSPRTSGSPHEQYF. The CDR3, as DNA: TGTGCCAGCAGCCCGCGGACTAGCGGGAGCCCCCACGAGCAGTACTTC.

The chain employs TRBV20-1 and TRBJ2-7; tentatively, D is TRBD1 (5 bases). The germline V gene has CDR1 DFQATT and CDR2 SNEGSKA (reference sequence). Between the trimmed V and J ends, which lost 3 bases and 7 bases, there was a span of 7 bases. This CDR3 has 10 amino acids. The CDR3 region is CSASKGEQYF. In DNA, the CDR3 is TGCAGTGCTAGTAAGGGGGAGCAGTACTTC.

This sequence joins TRBV7-8 and TRBJ2-7; possible D gene TRBD2, 5 bases. CDR3 size: 16 residues. V lost 1 base, J lost 6 bases, and 19 bases lay in between. Per the germline V gene, CDR1 is SGHVS and CDR2 is FQNEAQ. As DNA, the CDR3 is TGTGCCAGCAGCTTAGTCGTTGGGCCGCTGGGGAGCGAGCAGTACTTC. Translating gives CASSLVVGPLGSEQYF.

This rearrangement joins TRBV6-1 to TRBJ2-5; 8 bases align to TRBD1. Looked up from germline, CDR1 is MNHNS and CDR2 is SASEGT. The CDR3 consists of 20 residues. Unmatched junction bases numbered 18, after V lost 2 bases and J lost 1 base. The CDR3 region has the DNA TGTGCCAGCAGTGAAAGGTCAGGGGGCTCTCGGTCCGTCTTCCAAGAGACCCAGTACTTC. Its protein product is CASSERSGGSRSVFQETQYF.

The V and J genes are TRBV10-3 and TRBJ1-2; D uncertain. This CDR3 has 13 amino acids. Germline lookup yields CDR1 ENHRY and CDR2 SYGVKD. Deletions cut 6 bases from V and 7 bases from J, with 15 bases between. The CDR3 spells CAISGGREAGYTF. The CDR3 DNA follows: TGTGCCATCAGCGGAGGGAGAGAGGCTGGCTACACCTTC.

This clone was counted a few times. The J gene is TRBJ1-3, the V gene TRBV9, with 7 positions matching TRBD1. The V and J ends lost 4 bases and 2 bases, in that order; junction bases with no gene match: 9. This CDR3 region has 16 residues. In germline, CDR1 is SGDLS, CDR2 YYNGEE. CDR3 in amino acids: CASSPEGAGAGNTIYF. CDR3 nucleotide sequence: TGTGCCAGCAGCCCCGAGGGGGCAGGGGCTGGAAACACCATATATTTT.

The chain links TRBV6-1 to TRBJ2-1, with 7 nucleotides matching TRBD1. Unmatched junction bases numbered 6, after V lost 6 bases and J lost 1 base. Germline V gene sequence: CDR1 MNHNS, CDR2 SASEGT. CDR3 size: 15 residues. The CDR3 here is CASSQDRISYNEQFF. In DNA form, the CDR3 reads TGTGCCAGCAGCCAGGACAGGATTTCCTACAATGAGCAGTTCTTC.

This chain joins TRBV29-1 and TRBJ1-1; 9 nucleotides agree with TRBD1. Germline CDR1 SQVTM, CDR2 ANQGSEA. The junction had 3 bases not matched to a gene; V was cut back by 3 bases and J by 1 base. CDR3 size: 14 residues. The CDR3 loop reads CSVDRTGANTEAFF. The CDR3 DNA follows: TGCAGCGTTGATCGGACAGGGGCGAACACTGAAGCTTTCTTT.

The chain recombines TRBV21-1 with TRBJ1-1; TRBD1, as called in the table, went unchecked against the DNA. TRBV21-1 is a recognized pseudogene. The CDR3 length is 13 residues. This chain's CDR3 is CASSQTGGTEAFF. The CDR3 DNA follows: TGTGCCAGCAGTCAAACAGGGGGTACTGAAGCTTTCTTT.

The rearrangement joins TRBV6-5 to TRBJ1-1; maybe TRBD1 (5 bases). Germline loops: CDR1 MNHEY, CDR2 SVGAGI. The CDR3 runs 13 residues. The V and J ends lost 6 bases and 1 base respectively, with 9 bases between them. The DNA for the CDR3 is TGTGCCAGCAGGAGACAGACGAACACTGAAGCTTTCTTT. Amino acid sequence: CASRRQTNTEAFF.

This clone was seen once. The CDR3 DNA is TGTGCCAGCAGCTTGATGACAGGGGGCCTGAACACTGAAGCTTTCTTT. Protein sequence: CASSLMTGGLNTEAFF. The chain combines TRBV5-4 with TRBJ1-1; 10 bases line up with TRBD1. CDR3 length equals 16 residues. After removal of 1 base from V and 0 bases from J, the junction contained 3 bases not matched to a gene. Germline V gene lookup returns CDR1 SGHNT and CDR2 YYREEE (reference sequence).

The V and J genes are TRBV7-9 and TRBJ2-7; D not certain. Per germline, CDR1 SEHNR and CDR2 FQNEAQ (reference sequence). The CDR3 covers 12 residues. For the CDR3, the DNA is TGTTCCAGCAGCTTATCCGACTACGAGCAGTACGTC. This translates into CSSSLSDYEQYV.

This chain uses TRBV6-6 with TRBJ1-2; TRBD1 agrees at 10 bases. Germline CDR1 reads MNHNY; CDR2 reads SVGAGI (reference sequence). V dropped 4 bases and J dropped 8; count of bases not matched to a gene: 13. The CDR3 contains 16 residues. DNA for the CDR3: TGTGCCAGCAGTTTGCTCACCCCCGGGACAGGGGTCGGCTACACCTTC. The encoded protein is CASSLLTPGTGVGYTF.

This clone was seen just once. This sequence joins TRBV11-2 and TRBJ1-3; no firm D call. CDR1 is SGHAT and CDR2 is FQNNGV in the germline V gene. The CDR3 is made up of 17 amino acids. V lost 1 base, J lost 0 bases, and 13 bases lay in between. The CDR3 here is CASSLARLRGSGNTIYF. CDR3 DNA: TGTGCCAGCAGCTTAGCAAGATTGCGGGGCTCTGGAAACACCATATATTTT.

The J gene is TRBJ1-5, the V gene TRBV19; D is undetermined. CDR1 LNHDA and CDR2 SQIVND come from the germline V gene (reference sequence). Trimming left V 7 bases short and J 1 base short, with 11 bases between. This CDR3 spans 14 amino acids. The CDR3 DNA follows: TGTGCCAGTACGATAGAGCGGAGCAATCAGCCCCAGCATTTT. It encodes CASTIERSNQPQHF. The variable domain in full, with the rest retrieved from reference TRBV19 and TRBJ1-5, is DGGITQSPKYLFRKEGQNVTLSCEQNLNHDAMYWYRQDPGQGLRLIYYSQIVNDFQKGDIAEGYSVSREKKESFPLTVTSAQKNPTAFYLCASTIERSNQPQHFGDGTRLSIL.

The chain uses TRBV2 and TRBJ2-1; 10 bases map to TRBD2. The CDR3 has 19 residues. J was trimmed by 2 bases and V by 1 base; bases with no gene match: 11. Germline V gene lookup returns CDR1 SNHLY and CDR2 FYNNEI. The CDR3 sequence: CASSEGGALAGVPYNEQFF. The CDR3 bases are TGTGCCAGCAGTGAAGGCGGGGCTCTAGCGGGAGTCCCCTACAATGAGCAGTTCTTC.

The chain is built from TRBV7-8 and TRBJ2-7; 7 bases agree with TRBD2. Germline trimming cut 1 base from V and 5 bases from J; bases unmatched to any gene: 20. The CDR3 consists of 19 residues. Germline values: CDR1 SGHVS, CDR2 FQNEAQ. The CDR3 loop reads CASSLGSSGGLGSGDEQYF. Here the CDR3 DNA reads TGTGCCAGCAGCTTAGGGAGTTCGGGAGGTTTGGGCAGCGGGGACGAGCAGTACTTC. The full variable domain, with the rest looked up from reference TRBV7-8 and TRBJ2-7, is GAGVSQSPRYKVAKRGQDVALRCDPISGHVSLFWYQQALGQGPEFLTYFQNEAQLDKSGLPSDRFFAERPEGSVSTLKIQRTQQEDSAVYLCASSLGSSGGLGSGDEQYFGPGTRLTVT.

Only a few counts were recorded for this clone. CDR3: CASSQRGGALGYQPQHF. The CDR3, as DNA: TGTGCCAGCAGCCAAAGGGGGGGGGCCCTCGGCTATCAGCCCCAGCATTTT. The chain couples TRBV4-2 to TRBJ1-5; the D gene is possibly TRBD1 (6 bases). The CDR3 runs to 17 residues. CDR1 and CDR2 (germline): LGHNA, YNFKEQ. Trimming removed 2 bases at V and 5 bases at J, with 19 bases between.

The chain couples TRBV11-3 to TRBJ2-1, with no clear D. The CDR3 is 13 residues long. CDR1 SGHNT and CDR2 YENEEA come from the germline V gene. V lost 2 bases, J lost 3 bases, and 5 bases lay in between. CDR3 in amino acids: CASSLSNYNEQFF. As DNA, the CDR3 is TGTGCCAGCAGCTTAAGCAACTACAATGAGCAGTTCTTC.

The chain carries TRBV27 and TRBJ2-2; 7 bases fit TRBD1. Looked up from germline, CDR1 is MNHEY and CDR2 is SMNVEV (reference sequence). Trimming cost V 7 bases and J 8 bases; bases outside gene matches: 7. The CDR3 covers 13 residues. The CDR3 sequence is CASKRGGLGELFF. The CDR3 bases are TGTGCCAGCAAAAGAGGGGGCTTGGGGGAGCTGTTTTTT.

CDR3 region: CASSLRGGDTQYF. CDR3 coding DNA: TGTGCCAGCAGCTTGCGTGGGGGGGATACGCAGTATTTT. The chain uses TRBV13 and TRBJ2-3; the D gene is possibly TRBD2 (6 bases). This CDR3 is 13 amino acids long. V shed 3 bases and J shed 6 bases, with 10 bases lying between them. Germline V gene sequence: CDR1 PRHDT, CDR2 FYEKMQ (reference sequence).

The genes are TRBV5-1 and TRBJ2-2, with 15 bases aligning to TRBD2. Germline V gene data show CDR1 as SGHRS and CDR2 as YFSETQ. V was clipped by 4 bases and J by 1 base; unmatched bases: 5. The CDR3 loop spans 18 amino acids. Here the CDR3 reads CASSLGTSGGKNTGELFF. As DNA, the CDR3 is TGCGCCAGCAGCCTCGGGACTAGCGGGGGGAAGAACACCGGGGAGCTGTTTTTT.